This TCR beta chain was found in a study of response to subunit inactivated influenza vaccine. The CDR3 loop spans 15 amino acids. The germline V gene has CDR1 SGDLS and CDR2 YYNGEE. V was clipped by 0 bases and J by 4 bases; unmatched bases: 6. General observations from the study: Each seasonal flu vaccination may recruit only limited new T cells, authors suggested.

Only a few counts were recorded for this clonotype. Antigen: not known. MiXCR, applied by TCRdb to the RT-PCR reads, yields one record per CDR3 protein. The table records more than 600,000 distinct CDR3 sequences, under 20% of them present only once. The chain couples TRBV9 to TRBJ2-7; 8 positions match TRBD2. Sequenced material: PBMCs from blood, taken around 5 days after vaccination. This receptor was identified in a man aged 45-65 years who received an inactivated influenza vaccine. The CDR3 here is CASSVGREGLYEQYF. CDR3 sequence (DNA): TGTGCCAGCAGCGTAGGACGGGAGGGCCTTTACGAGCAGTACTTC.